Sequencing of this T cell receptor (beta chain) was carried out in a study of Ad26.COV2.S vaccination and SARS-CoV-2 variants. Treatment here: around 19 received Ad26.COV2.S at low or high dose, single or two shots; a few received placebo; per-sample allocation not given. Sampling happened 63 days after the first vaccine or placebo injection. Remarks on this clone: The antigen remains undetermined.

The study's findings and limits: There was a possibility that the TCR breadth and depth analyses underestimated total T cell responses. Once vaccination had occurred, spike-specific CD8+ and CD4+ T cell responses reportedly showed substantial breadth.

Germline CDR1 and CDR2: KGHSH and LQKENI. J lost 4 bases, V lost 4 bases, and 4 bases had no gene match. The CDR3 length is 14 residues. Clones were sequenced by immunoSEQ multiplex PCR, and TCRdb holds only the in-frame ones, with some missing. The table lists about 410,000 clones, around 93% of them singletons. The genes are TRBV18 and TRBJ1-2; TRBD1 matches 9 bases. The sequence was obtained from a person between 18 and 59 years old who received the Ad26.COV2.S COVID-19 vaccine or a placebo. Sequencing used peripheral blood, obtained in a trial of Ad26.COV2.S vaccine versus placebo. The CDR3: CASSHGQGSYGYTF. The CDR3 DNA reads as TGTGCCAGCTCACACGGACAGGGGAGCTATGGCTACACCTTC.